This T cell receptor beta chain was identified in a study of Graves' ophthalmopathy and Graves' hyperthyroidism. Study summary: Researchers obtained peripheral blood at initial diagnosis, before any treatment had begun.

The CDR3 covers 15 residues. The germline gives CDR1 SGHKS, CDR2 YYEKEE (reference sequence). V dropped 2 bases and J dropped 3; count of bases not matched to a gene: 6. Notes on the study in general: Blood also harbored most expanded thyroid clonotypes above 0.001 frequency. Its predictions of ophthalmopathy progression gave the model roughly 71% sensitivity and roughly 72% specificity.

RNA transcripts served as template for amplifying TCR beta CDR3 sequences. HTBI-primed first-round RT-PCR preceded second-round multiplex PCR. TCRdb re-derived calls from the multiplex PCR reads in MiXCR, one entry per CDR3 protein. The profile shows 360,000 or so distinct CDR3 sequences, approximately 20% of them singletons. This clonotype occurred many times. Antigen specificity is unknown. Uncontrolled infections, pregnancy, lactation or other autoimmune diseases led to patient exclusion. The rearrangement links TRBV5-5 to TRBJ1-2, with 8 positions matching TRBD1. This receptor was identified in a woman under 30 with Graves' ophthalmopathy. Sequencing was carried out using peripheral blood. The CDR3 here is CASSFAGTGDYGYTF. In nucleotides, the CDR3 is TGTGCCAGCAGCTTCGCCGGGACAGGCGACTATGGCTACACCTTC.